What follows are 23 T cell receptor beta chains derived from one specimen sequenced in a study of T cells after yellow fever vaccination. From the 5' RACE reads, TCRdb called clonotypes with MiXCR, one entry per CDR3 protein. The sample yields hundreds of thousands of distinct CDR3 sequences, less than 15% seen once. The sample consisted of PBMCs, taken on the day of the yellow fever booster vaccination. The receptors shown here come from a man younger than 45 who received the YFV17D yellow fever vaccine.

There are a few counts of this clonotype. The chain uses TRBV7-2 and TRBJ2-7; D is unclear. V was trimmed by 3 bases and J by 5 bases, leaving 17 bases between them. This CDR3 is 15 amino acids long. Per germline, CDR1 SGHTA and CDR2 FQGNSA. CDR3 in amino acids: CASSFEGSTGDEQYF. In DNA, the CDR3 is TGTGCCAGCAGCTTTGAAGGATCGACTGGAGACGAGCAGTACTTC.

There are many counts of this clonotype. J is TRBJ2-1 and V is TRBV20-1, with 12 bases identical to TRBD2. With V trimmed by 2 bases and J by 8 bases, 4 bases remained unmatched. CDR3 length: 14 amino acids. Germline V CDR1 and CDR2: DFQATT, SNEGSKA (reference sequence). Here the CDR3 reads CSARRLAGEYEQFF. CDR3 in DNA: TGCAGTGCTAGAAGACTAGCGGGAGAATATGAGCAGTTCTTC.

This clonotype was seen a few times. The V call is TRBV15, the J call TRBJ2-5; the D gene is possibly TRBD2 (6 bases). The V gene's germline CDR1 is LNHNV and CDR2 YYDKDF (reference sequence). The CDR3 is 16 amino acids. V was trimmed by 1 base and J by 5 bases, leaving 17 bases between them. Here the CDR3 reads CATSRGEALGSETQYF. CDR3 DNA sequence: TGTGCCACCAGCAGAGGGGAGGCCCTAGGTTCGGAGACCCAGTACTTC.

The rearrangement uses TRBV19 and TRBJ2-1; 11 positions agree with TRBD2. The V and J ends lost 8 bases and 7 bases, in that order; junction bases with no gene match: 7. Germline V CDR1 and CDR2: LNHDA, SQIVND (reference sequence). CDR3 size: 14 residues. The CDR3 DNA is TGTGCCAGTCAGCTAGCGGGAGGATGGAATGAGCAGTTCTTC. This encodes CASQLAGGWNEQFF.

This clonotype was seen a few times. This chain links TRBV7-6 with TRBJ2-3; 12 bases agree with TRBD2. The trim removed 6 bases at V and 7 bases at J, leaving 11 bases unmatched. Per germline, CDR1 SGHVS and CDR2 FNYEAQ. The CDR3 runs 16 residues. The CDR3 sequence: CASRPGLAGEPHTQYF. CDR3 nucleotide sequence: TGTGCCAGCAGGCCGGGACTAGCGGGCGAGCCCCATACGCAGTATTTT. Using reference TRBV7-6 and TRBJ2-3 for the parts outside the CDR3, the full variable domain is GAGVSQSPRYKVTKRGQDVALRCDPISGHVSLYWYRQALGQGPEFLTYFNYEAQQDKSGLPNDRFSAERPEGSISTLTIQRTEQRDSAMYRCASRPGLAGEPHTQYFGPGTRLTVL.

There are a few counts of this clonotype. The V call is TRBV9, the J call TRBJ2-1, with D unclear. The length of the CDR3 is 13 residues. Per germline, CDR1 SGDLS and CDR2 YYNGEE. The germline V and J ends were trimmed by 2 bases and 5 bases, with 8 bases remaining between them. In nucleotides, the CDR3 is TGTGCCAGCAGCGTCATGGTGAACAATGAGCAGTTCTTC. Residues: CASSVMVNNEQFF.

The DNA for the CDR3 is TGCGCCAGCCTCAGGGGGACAGGGACCTACAATGAGCAGTTCTTC. This codes for CASLRGTGTYNEQFF. J is TRBJ2-1 and V is TRBV5-1, with 9 bases that match TRBD1. The V and J ends lost 7 bases and 2 bases, in that order; junction bases with no gene match: 7. CDR3 size: 15 residues. In germline, CDR1 is SGHRS, CDR2 YFSETQ.

The chain employs TRBV29-1 and TRBJ2-7; 11 bases align to TRBD1. With V trimmed by 6 bases and J by 5 bases, 3 bases remained unmatched. The CDR3 totals 12 residues. Looked up from germline, CDR1 is SQVTM and CDR2 is ANQGSEA. CDR3 sequence (DNA): TGCAGCGTGGACAGGGGGCAGGACGAGCAGTACTTC. It encodes CSVDRGQDEQYF.

This clonotype was counted between two and nine times. The CDR3 protein is CASTKEVLNTGELFF. CDR3 nucleotides: TGTGCCAGCACCAAGGAGGTTTTGAACACCGGGGAGCTGTTTTTT. The gene calls are TRBV12-3 or TRBV12-4 and TRBJ2-2; D is possibly TRBD2 (5 bases). Deletions cut 7 bases from V and 1 base from J, with 13 bases between. The CDR3 is 15 residues long.

The genes are TRBV7-6 and TRBJ1-1; unclear D gene. In germline, CDR1 is SGHVS, CDR2 FNYEAQ. This CDR3 is 14 amino acids long. V was clipped by 1 base and J by 3 bases, with 9 bases between them. In DNA, the CDR3 is TGTGCCAGCAGCTTAGATCTGGGAGACACTGAAGCTTTCTTT. This encodes CASSLDLGDTEAFF.

This clonotype has only a few counts. The chain couples TRBV7-2 to TRBJ1-6, with D possibly matching TRBD1 (5 bases). There are 13 residues in the CDR3. Between the trimmed V and J ends, which lost 5 bases and 8 bases, there was a span of 10 bases. CDR1 is SGHTA, CDR2 FQGNSA, per germline. CDR3 DNA: TGTGCCAGCAGCGCCCAGGGTTATTCACCCCTCCACTTT. This encodes CASSAQGYSPLHF.

CDR3 region: CSAAFSTLLHF. The CDR3 DNA reads as TGCAGTGCTGCCTTCAGCACCCTTCTCCACTTT. The chain is built from TRBV20-1 and TRBJ1-6; D unclear. This CDR3 region has 11 residues. Germline values: CDR1 DFQATT, CDR2 SNEGSKA (reference sequence). The V and J ends lost 5 bases and 16 bases respectively, with 15 bases between them.

The chain carries TRBV6-1 and TRBJ2-2, with TRBD2 matching over 13 bases. The CDR3 has 14 residues. V shed 7 bases and J 6 bases; nucleotides not matched to a gene: 2. CDR1 is MNHNS and CDR2 is SASEGT in the germline V gene. CDR3 protein: CASIGLAGAGELFF. The CDR3 nucleotides are TGTGCCAGCATCGGACTAGCGGGGGCCGGGGAGCTGTTTTTT.

Here the CDR3 DNA reads TGCGCCAGCGGGGACAGTCCTAACTATGGCTACACCTTC. Protein sequence: CASGDSPNYGYTF. V and J are TRBV5-1 and TRBJ1-2; 7 bases line up with TRBD1. V shed 7 bases, J shed 0 bases, and the junction held 3 bases outside the gene matches. The length of the CDR3 is 13 residues. Germline V CDR1 and CDR2: SGHRS, YFSETQ.

The chain is built from TRBV30 and TRBJ2-7; TRBD2 matches 7 bases. Germline CDR1 GTSNPN, CDR2 SVGIG (reference sequence). The CDR3 contains 14 residues. J was trimmed by 6 bases and V by 0 bases; bases with no gene match: 8. CDR3: CAWSVRGRAFEQYF. CDR3 nucleotide sequence: TGTGCCTGGAGTGTACGAGGGAGGGCCTTCGAGCAGTACTTC.

A few counts support this clonotype. The gene calls are TRBV27 and TRBJ2-1, with D possibly TRBD2 on 6 matching bases. The CDR3 totals 15 residues. From germline, CDR1 is MNHEY and CDR2 SMNVEV (reference sequence). Deletions cut 6 bases from V and 5 bases from J, with 17 bases between. CDR3 residues: CASRGVSGANNEQFF. The CDR3 coding sequence is TGTGCCAGCAGGGGGGTATCGGGAGCCAACAATGAGCAGTTCTTC.

This clonotype was seen a few times. The rearrangement links TRBV6-2 or TRBV6-3 to TRBJ1-5; D gene unclear. Between the trimmed V and J ends, which lost 2 bases and 4 bases, there was a span of 6 bases. The germline V gene has CDR1 MNHEY and CDR2 SVGEGT. There are 13 residues in the CDR3. The CDR3 sequence: CASSYEGNQPQHF. DNA of the CDR3: TGTGCCAGCAGTTACGAAGGGAATCAGCCCCAGCATTTT.

V gene TRBV30 combines with J gene TRBJ2-3; 7 nucleotides match TRBD2. CDR1 and CDR2 (germline): GTSNPN, SVGIG (reference sequence). Trimming took 4 bases from V and 2 from J; bases not matched to a gene: 12. The length of the CDR3 is 16 residues. The CDR3 protein is CAWNGGGSRSTDTQYF. Here the CDR3 DNA reads TGTGCCTGGAATGGGGGAGGGTCCCGTTCCACAGATACGCAGTATTTT.

The chain carries TRBV15 and TRBJ2-3; 7 bases agree with TRBD1. This CDR3 is 16 amino acids long. Germline V gene sequence: CDR1 LNHNV, CDR2 YYDKDF (reference sequence). J lost 3 bases, V lost 1 base, and 7 bases had no gene match. The CDR3 loop is CATSRVAGGWTDTQYF. CDR3 DNA: TGTGCCACCAGCAGAGTGGCAGGGGGATGGACAGATACGCAGTATTTT.

The rearrangement joins TRBV6-5 to TRBJ2-2; 7 positions agree with TRBD1. The CDR3 loop spans 17 amino acids. Trimming cost V 1 base and J 5 bases; bases outside gene matches: 10. The germline gives CDR1 MNHEY, CDR2 SVGAGI. The CDR3 protein is CASSYWNPGGLTGELFF. CDR3 bases: TGTGCCAGCAGTTACTGGAACCCAGGGGGTTTGACCGGGGAGCTGTTTTTT.

This rearrangement joins TRBV6-1 to TRBJ2-7; 10 nucleotides align to TRBD2. The V and J ends lost 8 bases and 4 bases, in that order; junction bases with no gene match: 17. Germline lookup yields CDR1 MNHNS and CDR2 SASEGT. The CDR3 is 17 residues long. The CDR3 is CASFPYRTSGKHYEQYF. For the CDR3, the DNA is TGTGCCAGCTTCCCCTATAGGACTAGCGGAAAACATTACGAGCAGTACTTC.

This clonotype was detected only a few times. J is TRBJ2-7 and V is TRBV6-6; D not certain. The CDR3 totals 11 residues. The germline V gene encodes CDR1 MNHNY and CDR2 SVGAGI (reference sequence). Trimming left V 6 bases short and J 3 bases short, with 6 bases between. In DNA form, the CDR3 reads TGTGCCAGCAGGCAGGACTACGAGCAGTACTTC. Translation gives CASRQDYEQYF.

The rearrangement joins TRBV4-2 to TRBJ2-2; D may be TRBD1 (6 bases). The CDR3 runs 19 residues. V lost 6 bases, J lost 4 bases, and 27 bases lay in between. Germline V gene lookup returns CDR1 LGHNA and CDR2 YNFKEQ. CDR3 sequence reads: CASSHGQRTPLIGTGELFF. The CDR3 coding sequence is TGTGCCAGCAGTCATGGACAGCGAACCCCCCTGATTGGCACCGGGGAGCTGTTTTTT.